This T cell receptor beta chain originates from a study of T cells after yellow fever vaccination. V dropped 4 bases and J dropped 4 bases, with 14 bases sitting between them. The CDR3 length is 14 residues. CDR1 is SEHNR, CDR2 FQNEAQ, per germline (reference sequence). TCRdb reprocessed the 5' RACE reads via MiXCR and lists one record per CDR3 protein. In the table there are 120,000 or so distinct CDR3 sequences, roughly 15% of which are singletons. The sequencing here drew on CD8+ T cells sorted from PBMCs, taken 5 days after the yellow fever booster vaccination. The source is a man aged 18-30 years who received the YFV17D yellow fever vaccine. The J gene is TRBJ2-7, the V gene TRBV7-9; weak D call: TRBD1 (5 bases). CDR3 protein: CASSSAGSRYEQYF. CDR3 DNA: TGTGCCAGCAGCTCCGCAGGGTCGCGATACGAGCAGTACTTC.